This TCR beta chain was obtained from a study of spatial heterogeneity in lung cancer (dated by TCRdb to the late 2010s). For the study in its entirety: Donors were around 71 patients with early-stage, untreated non-small cell lung cancer from the lung TRACERx cohort. In the raw uncorrected reads, each unique combination of TCR and UMI appeared more than ten times on average. Beta-chain transcripts were consistently detected in greater numbers than alpha-chain transcripts, which likely reflected higher beta-chain transcript abundance. The study quantitatively compared TCR alpha and beta repertoires across multiple tumor regions, matched nontumor lung and blood in non-small cell lung cancer. Nonsynonymous mutation counts, determined by whole-exome sequencing of tumor tissue, were related to features of the TCR repertoire. Follow-up PBMC samples were sequenced whenever available, with the median time to follow-up being two to three years after resection. At surgery, 200 to 250 tumor regions, 61 to 75 matched nontumor lung samples and about 56 PBMC samples were TCR-sequenced for both alpha and beta chains.

In the case of this clonotype: Its antigen remains undetermined. It has no much larger one-base neighbor in the sample; base qualities were not kept.

Overall study outcomes, separate from this receptor: Comparisons of baseline and follow-up blood repertoires included only around 15 patients. Ubiquitous expanded tumor TCRs were found in blood more often at tumor resection than at routine follow-up. Additional single-cell paired TCR alpha and beta sequencing was considered necessary to confirm, at a functional level, the hypothesis that regional TCRs recognize regional mutations.

The library was built by means of 5' RACE. Sequencing relied on a NextSeq 500. To allow correction of PCR and sequencing errors, the TCR library protocol tagged every TCR cDNA molecule with a unique molecular identifier. Regarding the original processing steps: TCR identification, UMI-based error correction and CDR3 extraction were all carried out with Decombinator tools. Expanded TCRs were defined as those above a frequency of 2 per 1,000, corresponding to the top 1% of the tumor frequency distribution. Each repertoire was subsampled 100 times to 5,000 TCRs, after which Renyi diversity was computed with the R vegan package. To build CDR3 similarity networks, amino acid triplet string-kernel similarity was used, and CDR3s were connected when their pairwise similarity was above 0.82. Using fastp at Q25 and MiXCR, TCRdb reprocessed the public reads and kept productive beta chains. Identical CDR3 protein sequences are pooled into one entry, listed with their most common genes and DNA. These V and J calls are TCRdb output, not the study's own analysis. The sample records 35,000 to 45,000 distinct CDR3 sequences, about 7.6% of which are singletons. The ten largest account for approximately 8.8% of the sample.

Spanning cysteine to phenylalanine, the CDR3 consists of 12 amino acids. Solely the CDR3 DNA is kept, with 36 bases framed from the first base. The germline V gene provides CDR1 SQVTM and CDR2 ANQGSEA. A distance of 13 bases separates the germline ends of V and J, which lose 1 base and 10 bases respectively. What this sample's time point label stands for: blood at routine non-recurrence follow-up after resection. For TCR sequencing, whole RNA was extracted from tumor and nontumor lung tissue, or from cryopreserved PBMC samples, and no cell sorting was done. Only patients for whom sufficient RNA was available from at least two tumor regions were selected for TCR sequencing.

This specimen consisted of PBMCs, obtained at follow-up. The receptor was isolated from a male donor with early-stage non-small cell lung cancer. Here the chain combines TRBV29-1 and TRBJ1-1, and possibly TRBD1, on 5 matching bases. The CDR3 reads as follows: CSVEGAGKRAFF. The DNA sequence follows: TGCAGCGTTGAAGGGGCAGGGAAACGAGCTTTCTTT.